This passage covers 13 T cell receptor beta chains from one sample sequenced in a study of blood T cell repertoires in COVID-19. The assay was immunoSEQ multiplex PCR, and TCRdb's table has in-frame clones only and misses some. The data show some 140,000 clones, around 82% seen once. The sample taken for sequencing was PBMCs or T cells enriched from blood (not recorded which). Receptors originate from a man aged 35-49 years with acute COVID-19.

The rearrangement joins TRBV6-2 or TRBV6-3 to TRBJ2-7; 8 bases line up with TRBD1. CDR1 is MNHEY, CDR2 SVGEGT, per germline. V was clipped by 6 bases and J by 9 bases; unmatched bases: 13. The CDR3 is 14 amino acids. CDR3 region: CASSLPDRARGQYF. As DNA, the CDR3 is TGTGCCAGCAGCCTCCCGGACAGGGCACGGGGGCAGTACTTC.

This clone was seen a few times. The J gene is TRBJ2-7, the V gene TRBV19, with 7 bases matching TRBD2. Losses at the gene ends were 6 bases for V and 2 bases for J; bases not matched to a gene: 13. The CDR3 consists of 16 residues. CDR1 and CDR2 from the germline V gene are LNHDA and SQIVND (reference sequence). The CDR3 is CASSSNGGLAAYEQYF. In nucleotides, the CDR3 is TGTGCCAGTAGCTCCAACGGAGGTCTAGCGGCCTACGAGCAGTACTTC.

This clone came up a few times. The J gene is TRBJ2-3, the V gene TRBV19; 9 bases align to TRBD1. V gave up 4 bases and J gave up 3 bases; unmatched junction bases: 5. CDR3 length: 15 residues. Germline CDR1 LNHDA, CDR2 SQIVND (reference sequence). CDR3 nucleotide sequence: TGTGCCAGTAGTACCGGGACAGGGAGGACAGATACGCAGTATTTT. This encodes CASSTGTGRTDTQYF.

The chain uses TRBV11-2 and TRBJ1-1; 8 positions agree with TRBD1. With V trimmed by 5 bases and J by 2 bases, 10 bases remained unmatched. CDR1 and CDR2 from the germline V gene are SGHAT and FQNNGV. This CDR3 spans 16 amino acids. DNA of the CDR3: TGTGCCAGCAGCCCCTCCCCGGGACAGGCTAACACTGAAGCTTTCTTT. Protein sequence: CASSPSPGQANTEAFF.

The rearrangement uses TRBV5-6 and TRBJ2-7, with 8 positions matching TRBD1. The CDR3 runs 15 residues. Trimming removed 5 bases from V and 2 bases from J; junction bases left unmatched: 9. Germline V gene data show CDR1 as SGHDT and CDR2 as YYEEEE. DNA for the CDR3: TGTGCCAGCAGGTCTTCCGGGACAGGAGCCTACGAGCAGTACTTC. It yields the protein CASRSSGTGAYEQYF.

V gene TRBV5-1 combines with J gene TRBJ2-7; D call uncertain. This CDR3 has 13 residues. Between the trimmed V and J ends, which lost 0 bases and 6 bases, there was a span of 10 bases. CDR1 and CDR2 from the germline V gene are SGHRS and YFSETQ. CDR3: CASSLVEASEQYF. The DNA of the CDR3 is TGCGCCAGCAGCTTGGTTGAAGCTTCCGAGCAGTACTTC.

V and J are TRBV18 and TRBJ1-1, with unresolved D. CDR3 length: 13 residues. The germline V and J ends were trimmed by 3 bases and 3 bases, with 8 bases remaining between them. Per the germline V gene, CDR1 is KGHSH and CDR2 is LQKENI. The CDR3 is CASSPNPDTEAFF. In DNA, the CDR3 is TGTGCCAGCTCACCTAACCCGGACACTGAAGCTTTCTTT.

The chain has TRBV15 and TRBJ1-4; D not certain. The CDR3 spans 14 residues. V lost 2 bases to trimming and J lost 0 bases, with 4 bases between them. Germline V CDR1 and CDR2: LNHNV, YYDKDF (reference sequence). The CDR3 bases are TGTGCCACCAGCAGACTTACAACTAATGAAAAACTGTTTTTT. This gives the protein CATSRLTTNEKLFF.

This clone was seen a single time. This chain uses TRBV4-2 with TRBJ2-7; 7 positions agree with TRBD1. Losses at the gene ends were 4 bases for V and 2 bases for J; bases not matched to a gene: 11. The CDR3 consists of 16 residues. The V gene's germline CDR1 is LGHNA and CDR2 YNFKEQ. The CDR3, as DNA: TGTGCCAGCAGCCCACAAAGCGGACAGGAAACCTACGAGCAGTACTTC. Amino acid sequence: CASSPQSGQETYEQYF.

The chain has TRBV3-1 (or the pseudogene TRBV3-2) and TRBJ1-1; possible D gene TRBD1, 6 bases. Germline CDR1 reads LGHDT; CDR2 reads YNNKEL (reference sequence). V lost 7 bases and J lost 0, with 12 bases in between. CDR3 length equals 14 residues. Here the CDR3 reads CASKQQGLNTEAFF. Here the CDR3 DNA reads TGTGCCAGCAAGCAACAGGGCTTGAACACTGAAGCTTTCTTT.

The V gene is TRBV6-2 or TRBV6-3, the J gene TRBJ2-5, with a possible D match to TRBD2 (5 bases). V lost 4 bases and J 2 bases, leaving 20 bases between the germline ends. Germline lookup yields CDR1 MNHEY and CDR2 SVGEGT. The CDR3 is made up of 17 amino acids. This chain's CDR3 is CASSFRRARVVQETQYF. The DNA for the CDR3 is TGTGCCAGCAGTTTCCGTCGAGCGAGGGTCGTGCAAGAGACCCAGTACTTC.

The chain uses TRBV7-6 and TRBJ1-3; no clear D. V was shortened by 1 base and J by 0 bases, with 10 bases between the two germline ends. CDR1 is SGHVS, CDR2 FNYEAQ, per germline. This CDR3 contains 16 residues. In nucleotides, the CDR3 is TGTGCCAGCAGCTTAGGGTCAAGGAGCTCTGGAAACACCATATATTTT. It codes for CASSLGSRSSGNTIYF.

The rearrangement joins TRBV7-2 to TRBJ2-5, with 12 bases lining up with TRBD2. The V segment lost 1 base and the J segment 9 bases; nucleotides outside the gene matches: 3. The CDR3 covers 14 residues. Germline-derived CDR1 and CDR2 are SGHTA and FQGNSA. The CDR3 loop is CASSLVTSGGPQYF. The CDR3 DNA reads TGTGCCAGCAGCTTAGTTACTAGCGGGGGGCCCCAGTACTTC. Drawing the rest from reference TRBV7-2 and TRBJ2-5, the complete variable domain is GAGVSQSPSNKVTEKGKDVELRCDPISGHTALYWYRQSLGQGLEFLIYFQGNSAPDKSGLPSDRFSAERTGGSVSTLTIQRTQQEDSAVYLCASSLVTSGGPQYFGPGTRLLVL.